What follows are 9 T cell receptor beta chains derived from one specimen sequenced in a study of blood T cell repertoires in COVID-19. TCRdb's table, derived via immunoSEQ multiplex PCR, lists solely in-frame clones and lacks some. This table has 130,000 or so clones, 84% appearing once. Sequencing used peripheral blood. The receptors originated from a human donor in a cohort sampled during active COVID-19.

This clone has only a few counts. The chain couples TRBV4-2 to TRBJ1-5; D gene ambiguous. From germline, CDR1 is LGHNA and CDR2 YNFKEQ. The CDR3 spans 15 residues. V was trimmed by 0 bases and J by 2 bases, leaving 8 bases between them. DNA for the CDR3: TGTGCCAGCAGCCAAGAAGACTGGGGCAATCAGCCCCAGCATTTT. This codes for CASSQEDWGNQPQHF.

This chain uses TRBV11-2 with TRBJ2-1; D is perhaps TRBD2 (5 bases). The V and J ends lost 7 bases and 0 bases respectively, with 19 bases between them. The CDR3 consists of 17 residues. The germline V gene has CDR1 SGHAT and CDR2 FQNNGV. Written as DNA, the CDR3 is TGTGCCAGCACCCCAGTCCCCGGGAAGAGCTCCTACAATGAGCAGTTCTTC. Its translation is CASTPVPGKSSYNEQFF.

CDR3 region: CASSLAWDSSYEQYF. In DNA form, the CDR3 reads TGTGCCAGCAGCTTAGCGTGGGACAGCTCCTACGAGCAGTACTTC. The J gene is TRBJ2-7, the V gene TRBV7-6, with 7 positions matching TRBD1. CDR1 and CDR2 from the germline V gene are SGHVS and FNYEAQ. V was clipped by 0 bases and J by 0 bases; unmatched bases: 2. This CDR3 region has 15 residues.

This sequence joins TRBV30 and TRBJ1-5, with D perhaps TRBD1 (5 bases). Looked up from germline, CDR1 is GTSNPN and CDR2 is SVGIG (reference sequence). Trimming shortened V by 2 bases and J by 5 bases, and 10 bases separated the two germline ends. This CDR3 region has 13 residues. The CDR3 region is CAWSPGFDQPQHF. CDR3 bases: TGTGCCTGGAGTCCAGGGTTCGATCAGCCCCAGCATTTT.

This clone has just a few counts. The chain joins TRBV6-5 to TRBJ2-1, with D maybe TRBD1 (5 bases). This CDR3 spans 11 amino acids. The V end was cut by 7 bases, the J end by 10 bases, with 11 bases between. Germline V gene sequence: CDR1 MNHEY, CDR2 SVGAGI. CDR3 nucleotide sequence: TGTGCCAGCACCGACAGAACCGAGCAGTTCTTC. Protein: CASTDRTEQFF.

This chain links TRBV20-1 with TRBJ2-2; D call uncertain. In germline, CDR1 is DFQATT, CDR2 SNEGSKA (reference sequence). This CDR3 has 11 residues. V was trimmed by 6 bases and J by 7 bases, leaving 9 bases between them. CDR3 sequence (DNA): TGCAGTGCCTTAGCCGGCGGGGAGCTGTTTTTT. Amino acids: CSALAGGELFF.

This chain links TRBV3-1 (or the pseudogene TRBV3-2) with TRBJ2-2; TRBD2 matches at 9 bases. CDR3 length equals 16 residues. The junction had 8 bases not matched to a gene; V was cut back by 2 bases and J by 7 bases. In germline, CDR1 is LGHDT, CDR2 YNNKEL (reference sequence). In nucleotides, the CDR3 is TGTGCCAGCAGCCAACATCGCGGGGGGGCCAGCGGGGAGCTGTTTTTT. Protein sequence: CASSQHRGGASGELFF.

V is TRBV25-1 and J is TRBJ1-6; D is possibly TRBD1 (6 bases). The CDR3 covers 13 residues. The germline gives CDR1 MGHDK, CDR2 SYGVNS. Trimming took 5 bases from V and 6 from J, leaving 8 bases between them. The CDR3 coding sequence is TGTGCCAGCAGTCCCAGGGGTAATTCACCCCTCCACTTT. It encodes CASSPRGNSPLHF.

The V and J genes are TRBV9 and TRBJ2-5, with 9 bases lining up with TRBD2. The V gene's germline CDR1 is SGDLS and CDR2 YYNGEE. This CDR3 has 14 amino acids. V was clipped by 3 bases and J by 3 bases; unmatched bases: 3. The CDR3 here is CASSASGAKETQYF. In nucleotides, the CDR3 is TGTGCCAGCAGCGCTAGCGGGGCCAAAGAGACCCAGTACTTC.